This T cell receptor (beta chain) was identified during a study of cytomegalovirus exposure and HLA in healthy donors. Study-wide findings and caveats: It was reported in a later analysis that an Asian-associated ancestry cluster showed fewer N-insertions than the 666-donor mean. TCR beta V- and J-gene trimming, according to a later analysis, was linked to a missense DCLRE1C variant. In vitro assays verified that a few CMV-associated chains recognized CMV antigens specifically. The study recorded 150 to 200 TCR beta chains that were cytomegalovirus-associated.

The PCR contained 60 Vbeta and 13 Jbeta primers. Here immunoSEQ multiplex PCR was the method, and the copy in TCRdb shows in-frame clones only, minus some. The sample comprises roughly 200,000 clones, 80% of which are singletons, and around 5.7% rests with the top ten. In regard to this clone: Its target is unknown.

V lost 8 bases, J lost 6 bases, and 13 bases stayed unmatched. There are 14 residues in the CDR3. Germline V gene sequence: CDR1 SGHTA, CDR2 FQGNSA. The receptor was derived from a man between 35 and 55 years old in good health and CMV-seronegative. Sequencing was done on a sample of PBMCs. The rearrangement uses TRBV7-2 and TRBJ2-7; 7 nucleotides match TRBD1. The CDR3 is CASQGDFGRVEQYF. The CDR3 DNA reads as TGTGCCAGCCAGGGGGATTTTGGTCGAGTCGAGCAGTACTTC. Together with reference TRBV7-2 and TRBJ2-7, the CDR3 gives the full variable domain: GAGVSQSPSNKVTEKGKDVELRCDPISGHTALYWYRQSLGQGLEFLIYFQGNSAPDKSGLPSDRFSAERTGGSVSTLTIQRTQQEDSAVYLCASQGDFGRVEQYFGPGTRLTVT.